The clone carrying this T cell receptor (beta chain) was counted a few times. TCRdb's table, derived via immunoSEQ multiplex PCR, lists solely in-frame clones and lacks some. The data show fewer than 250,000 clones, approximately 80% seen once. The entry originates in a study of blood T cell repertoires in COVID-19. Study context: The samples span acute and convalescent COVID-19 from the United States, Italy and Spain. Sample material is recorded as cDNA or gDNA derived from T cells, B-cell-depleted T cells, or PBMCs.

The sample taken for sequencing was peripheral blood. The clonotype was recovered from a woman in her fifties or sixties with active or convalescent COVID-19.

The CDR3, as DNA: TGCGCCAGCAGCGCCGGACAGGGGACGCCTGAAGCTTTCTTT. This translates into CASSAGQGTPEAFF. The chain is built from TRBV5-1 and TRBJ1-1, with TRBD1 identical over 9 bases. Germline CDR1 reads SGHRS; CDR2 reads YFSETQ. The CDR3 sequence is 14 residues long. J lost 6 bases, V lost 4 bases, and 7 bases had no gene match.